The 16 T cell receptor beta chains presented below share a single source sample, sequenced in a study of cytomegalovirus exposure and HLA in healthy donors. Primers for the PCR totalled 60 Vbeta and 13 Jbeta. Sequencing was performed with immunoSEQ multiplex PCR; in TCRdb, only in-frame clones are kept and a portion is missing. Of about 200,000 clones listed, about 79% are singletons. The sample consisted of PBMCs. These receptors originate from a boy aged 2 to 9 in good health and CMV-seronegative.

The chain recombines TRBV30 with TRBJ2-5, with a weak D call TRBD2 (5 bases). The CDR3 loop spans 12 amino acids. Germline CDR1 reads GTSNPN; CDR2 reads SVGIG (reference sequence). V lost 3 bases and J lost 2, with 7 bases in between. CDR3 in DNA: TGTGCCTGGAGCCCGGGGCAAGAGACCCAGTACTTC. Translated, it gives CAWSPGQETQYF.

V is TRBV11-2 and J is TRBJ2-7, with TRBD1 identical over 9 bases. The V gene end was trimmed by 5 bases and the J gene end by 3 bases; junction bases not matched to a gene: 5. Per germline, CDR1 SGHAT and CDR2 FQNNGV. CDR3 length: 14 amino acids. The CDR3 spells CASSPRQGVYEQYF. CDR3 coding DNA: TGTGCCAGCAGCCCAAGACAGGGGGTCTACGAGCAGTACTTC.

The chain employs TRBV9 and TRBJ2-1, with 9 bases aligning to TRBD2. The CDR3 consists of 16 residues. Germline CDR1 SGDLS, CDR2 YYNGEE. Trimming cost V 1 base and J 9 bases; bases outside gene matches: 11. This chain's CDR3 is CASSVLPAGGGSEQFF. CDR3 bases: TGTGCCAGCAGCGTATTGCCAGCGGGGGGAGGTAGTGAGCAGTTCTTC.

The chain recombines TRBV5-6 with TRBJ1-1, with D tentatively TRBD1 (5 bases). CDR1 is SGHDT, CDR2 YYEEEE, per germline. The V end was cut by 3 bases, the J end by 4 bases, with 13 bases between. CDR3 length: 14 residues. The chain's CDR3 is CASSWEGAATEAFF. The CDR3, as DNA: TGTGCCAGCAGCTGGGAAGGGGCGGCCACTGAAGCTTTCTTT. Filled out from reference TRBV5-6 and TRBJ1-1, the complete variable domain reads DAGVTQSPTHLIKTRGQQVTLRCSPKSGHDTVSWYQQALGQGPQFIFQYYEEEERQRGNFPDRFSGHQFPNYSSELNVNALLLGDSALYLCASSWEGAATEAFFGQGTRLTVV.

This clone appeared a few times. The rearrangement uses TRBV15 and TRBJ1-2; maybe TRBD1 (6 bases). Germline V gene lookup returns CDR1 LNHNV and CDR2 YYDKDF (reference sequence). The CDR3 extends over 15 amino acids. V dropped 5 bases and J dropped 8 bases, with 21 bases sitting between them. The CDR3 loop is CATSWGLDLIKGYTF. Written as DNA, the CDR3 is TGTGCCACCAGCTGGGGGCTCGATCTTATTAAGGGCTACACCTTC.

The genes are TRBV2 and TRBJ1-5, with D unclear. Looked up from germline, CDR1 is SNHLY and CDR2 is FYNNEI. The CDR3 totals 15 residues. The V gene lost 4 bases and the J gene lost 7 bases, with 17 bases spanning the gap. CDR3 in amino acids: CASSGSAGVGQPQHF. The CDR3 DNA follows: TGTGCCAGCAGTGGGTCTGCCGGGGTCGGCCAGCCCCAGCATTTT.

The CDR3 reads CASNDYDRGLTEAFF. The CDR3 DNA reads TGTGCCAGTAATGATTACGACAGGGGGCTAACTGAAGCTTTCTTT. V usage is TRBV19 and J usage is TRBJ1-1; 10 nucleotides align to TRBD1. The CDR3 loop spans 15 amino acids. CDR1 is LNHDA, CDR2 SQIVND, per germline (reference sequence). With V trimmed by 7 bases and J by 5 bases, 10 bases remained unmatched.

The chain joins TRBV7-6 to TRBJ1-1; no clear D gene. In germline, CDR1 is SGHVS, CDR2 FNYEAQ. Trimming shortened V by 2 bases and J by 3 bases, and 7 bases separated the two germline ends. The CDR3 totals 13 residues. For the CDR3, the DNA is TGTGCCAGCAGCTTAAAGGGAGACACTGAAGCTTTCTTT. This translates into CASSLKGDTEAFF.

The rearrangement uses TRBV18 and TRBJ1-1; tentative D call: TRBD1 (5 bases). Per germline, CDR1 KGHSH and CDR2 LQKENI. Between the trimmed V and J ends, which lost 5 bases and 1 base, there was a span of 11 bases. CDR3 length equals 14 residues. The CDR3 DNA sequence: TGTGCCAGCTCATCGGGACTGCAGAACACTGAAGCTTTCTTT. Residues: CASSSGLQNTEAFF.

The V call is TRBV29-1, the J call TRBJ2-2, with 11 bases fitting TRBD2. Germline assignment: CDR1 SQVTM and CDR2 ANQGSEA. After removal of 7 bases from V and 2 bases from J, the junction contained 9 bases not matched to a gene. The CDR3 contains 16 residues. CDR3 residues: CSAAYLAGGNTGELFF. The CDR3 DNA follows: TGCAGCGCCGCTTATCTAGCGGGGGGAAACACCGGGGAGCTGTTTTTT.

The chain is built from TRBV30 and TRBJ1-2; D ambiguous. Germline-derived CDR1 and CDR2 are GTSNPN and SVGIG (reference sequence). Deletions cut 3 bases from V and 0 bases from J, with 5 bases between. The CDR3 is 12 amino acids. The CDR3 region is CAWRGANYGYTF. CDR3 bases: TGTGCCTGGAGAGGAGCTAACTATGGCTACACCTTC.

A single count supports this clone. The chain carries TRBV6-5 and TRBJ2-5; tentatively, D is TRBD2 (6 bases). The closer fit of TRBJ2-7 to the DNA end suggests the J call may be wrong. CDR3 length equals 13 residues. The germline V gene has CDR1 MNHEY and CDR2 SVGAGI. The DNA for the CDR3 is TGTGCCAGCAGGCGGGGCGCCGCCTACGAGCAGTACTTC. As protein: CASRRGAAYEQYF.

Worth noting for this clone: The identical CDR3 is also encoded by other nucleotide sequences in the sample. The CDR3 DNA follows: TGTGCCAGCTCACCTTCGAGCACCGGGGAGCTGTTTTTT. Amino acids: CASSPSSTGELFF. The genes are TRBV18 and TRBJ2-2; no clear D gene. The germline gives CDR1 KGHSH, CDR2 LQKENI. The CDR3 loop spans 13 amino acids. Trimming took off 3 bases at V and 4 bases at J, with 6 bases between the two ends.

V gene TRBV7-8 combines with J gene TRBJ1-4, with no clear D. The CDR3 consists of 14 residues. Germline V CDR1 and CDR2: SGHVS, FQNEAQ. The ends were cut back, 2 bases at V and 0 bases at J, with 4 bases in the middle. CDR3 in amino acids: CASSLYPTNEKLFF. The CDR3 nucleotides are TGTGCCAGCAGCTTATATCCAACTAATGAAAAACTGTTTTTT.

This chain links TRBV5-4 with TRBJ1-1, with TRBD1 matching over 9 bases. Per the germline V gene, CDR1 is SGHNT and CDR2 is YYREEE (reference sequence). The trim removed 4 bases at V and 4 bases at J, leaving 2 bases unmatched. This CDR3 is 13 amino acids long. The CDR3 DNA is TGTGCCAGCAGCAAGGGACAGGGCACTGAAGCTTTCTTT. This codes for CASSKGQGTEAFF.

This clone came up a few times. The chain carries TRBV2 and TRBJ1-2, with 8 positions matching TRBD1. The germline CDR1 and CDR2 sequences are SNHLY and FYNNEI. The CDR3 runs 14 residues. V dropped 1 base and J dropped 8; count of bases not matched to a gene: 6. The CDR3 here is CASSEGQGARGYTF. The DNA for the CDR3 is TGTGCCAGCAGTGAAGGGCAGGGGGCGCGGGGCTACACCTTC.